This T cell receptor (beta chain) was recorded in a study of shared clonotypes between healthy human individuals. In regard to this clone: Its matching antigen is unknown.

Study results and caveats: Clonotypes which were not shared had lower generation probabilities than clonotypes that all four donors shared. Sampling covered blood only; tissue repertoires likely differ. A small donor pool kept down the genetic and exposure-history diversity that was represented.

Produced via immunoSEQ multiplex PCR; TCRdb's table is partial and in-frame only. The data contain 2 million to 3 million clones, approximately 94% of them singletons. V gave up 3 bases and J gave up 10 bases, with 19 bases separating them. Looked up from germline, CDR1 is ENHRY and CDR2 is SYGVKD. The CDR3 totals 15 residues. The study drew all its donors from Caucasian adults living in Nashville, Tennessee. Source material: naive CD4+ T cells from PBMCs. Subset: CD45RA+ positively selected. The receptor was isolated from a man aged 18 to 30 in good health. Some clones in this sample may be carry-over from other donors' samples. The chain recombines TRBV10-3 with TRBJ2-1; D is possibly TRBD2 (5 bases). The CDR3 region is CAISELSSKGHEQFF. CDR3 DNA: TGTGCCATCAGTGAATTGTCTAGCAAGGGTCACGAGCAGTTCTTC.